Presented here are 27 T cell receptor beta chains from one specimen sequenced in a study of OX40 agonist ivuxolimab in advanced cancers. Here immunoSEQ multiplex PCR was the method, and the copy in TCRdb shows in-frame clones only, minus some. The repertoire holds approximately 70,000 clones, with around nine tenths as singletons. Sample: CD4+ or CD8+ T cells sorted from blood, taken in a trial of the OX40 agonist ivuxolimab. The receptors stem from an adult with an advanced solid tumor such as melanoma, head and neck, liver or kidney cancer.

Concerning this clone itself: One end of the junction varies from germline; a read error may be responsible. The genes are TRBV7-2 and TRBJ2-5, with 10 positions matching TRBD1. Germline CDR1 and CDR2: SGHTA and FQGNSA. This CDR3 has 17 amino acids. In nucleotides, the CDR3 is TGTGCCAGCAGCCTAGCGGCCTGGGGGACAGGGGACAAGACCCAGTACTTC. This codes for CASSLAAWGTGDKTQYF.

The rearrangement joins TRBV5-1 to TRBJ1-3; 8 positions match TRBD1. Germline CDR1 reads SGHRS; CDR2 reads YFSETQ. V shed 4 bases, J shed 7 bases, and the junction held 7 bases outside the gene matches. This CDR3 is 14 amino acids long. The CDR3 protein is CASSNTGGRNTIYF. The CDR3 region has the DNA TGCGCCAGCAGCAACACAGGGGGGCGGAACACCATATATTTT.

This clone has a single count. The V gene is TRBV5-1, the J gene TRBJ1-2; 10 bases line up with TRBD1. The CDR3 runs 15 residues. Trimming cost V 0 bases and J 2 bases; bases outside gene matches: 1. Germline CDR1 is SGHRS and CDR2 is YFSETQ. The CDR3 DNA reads TGCGCCAGCAGCTTGGAGACAGGGGGCAACTATGGCTACACCTTC. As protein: CASSLETGGNYGYTF.

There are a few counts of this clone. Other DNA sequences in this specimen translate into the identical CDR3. The CDR3 reads CASSQQVRPQHF. CDR3 coding DNA: TGTGCCAGCAGTCAGCAGGTTCGGCCCCAGCATTTT. The chain employs TRBV28 and TRBJ1-5; D is ambiguous. This CDR3 has 12 residues. V was clipped by 5 bases and J by 9 bases, with 11 bases between them. Germline CDR1 is MDHEN and CDR2 is SYDVKM. The entire variable domain, with the rest obtained from reference TRBV28 and TRBJ1-5, is as follows: DVKVTQSSRYLVKRTGEKVFLECVQDMDHENMFWYRQDPGLGLRLIYFSYDVKMKEKGDIPEGYSVSREKKERFSLILESASTNQTSMYLCASSQQVRPQHFGDGTRLSIL.

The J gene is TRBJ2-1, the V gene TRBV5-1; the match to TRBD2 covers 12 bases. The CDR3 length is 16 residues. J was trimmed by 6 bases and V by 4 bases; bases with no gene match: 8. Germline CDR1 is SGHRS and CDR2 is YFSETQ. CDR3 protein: CASSPDGTSGFNEQFF. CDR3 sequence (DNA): TGCGCCAGCAGCCCGGACGGGACTAGCGGGTTCAATGAGCAGTTCTTC.

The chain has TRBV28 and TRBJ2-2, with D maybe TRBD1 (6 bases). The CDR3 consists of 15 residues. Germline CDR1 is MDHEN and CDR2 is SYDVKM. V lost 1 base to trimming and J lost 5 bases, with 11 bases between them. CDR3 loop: CASSLSQGGTGELFF. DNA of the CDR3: TGTGCCAGCAGTTTATCACAGGGCGGAACCGGGGAGCTGTTTTTT.

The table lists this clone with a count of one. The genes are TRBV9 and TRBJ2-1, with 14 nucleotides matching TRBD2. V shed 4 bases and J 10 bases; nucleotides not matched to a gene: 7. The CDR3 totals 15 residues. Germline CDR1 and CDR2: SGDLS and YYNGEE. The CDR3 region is CASSPRLAGGTEQFF. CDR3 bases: TGTGCCAGCAGCCCCCGACTAGCGGGAGGGACCGAGCAGTTCTTC.

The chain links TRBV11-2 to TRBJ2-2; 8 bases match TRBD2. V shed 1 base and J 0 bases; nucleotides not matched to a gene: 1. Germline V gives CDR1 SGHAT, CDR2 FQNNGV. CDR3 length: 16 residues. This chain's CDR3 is CASSLGSGANTGELFF. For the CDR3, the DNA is TGTGCCAGCAGCTTAGGTAGCGGGGCGAACACCGGGGAGCTGTTTTTT. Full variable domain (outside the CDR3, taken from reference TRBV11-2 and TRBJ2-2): EAGVAQSPRYKIIEKRQSVAFWCNPISGHATLYWYQQILGQGPKLLIQFQNNGVVDDSQLPKDRFSAERLKGVDSTLKIQPAKLEDSAVYLCASSLGSGANTGELFFGEGSRLTVL.

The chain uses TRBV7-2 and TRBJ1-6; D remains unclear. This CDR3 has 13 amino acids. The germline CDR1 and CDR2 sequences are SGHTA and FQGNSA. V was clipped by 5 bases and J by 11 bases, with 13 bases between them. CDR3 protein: CASSTNAAAPLHF. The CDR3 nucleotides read TGTGCCAGCAGCACCAACGCCGCGGCACCCCTCCACTTT.

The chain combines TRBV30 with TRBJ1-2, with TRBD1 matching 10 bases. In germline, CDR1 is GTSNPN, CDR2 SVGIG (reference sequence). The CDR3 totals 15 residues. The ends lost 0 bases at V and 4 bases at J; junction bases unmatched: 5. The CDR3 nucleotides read TGTGCCTGGAGTGTACCCCGGACAGGGGGCTATGGCTACACCTTC. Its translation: CAWSVPRTGGYGYTF.

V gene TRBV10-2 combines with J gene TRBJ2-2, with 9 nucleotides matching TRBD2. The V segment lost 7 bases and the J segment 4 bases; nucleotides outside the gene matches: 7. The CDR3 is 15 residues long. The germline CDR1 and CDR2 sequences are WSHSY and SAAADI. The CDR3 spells CASTLAGGPTGELFF. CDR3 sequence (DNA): TGCGCCAGCACTCTGGCGGGGGGGCCCACCGGGGAGCTGTTTTTT.

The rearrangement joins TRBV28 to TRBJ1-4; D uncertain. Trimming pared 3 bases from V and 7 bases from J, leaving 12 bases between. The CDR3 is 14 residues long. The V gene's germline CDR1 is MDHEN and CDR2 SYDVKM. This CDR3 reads CASSFVNPSEKLFF. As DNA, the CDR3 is TGTGCCAGCAGTTTTGTCAATCCGAGTGAAAAACTGTTTTTT. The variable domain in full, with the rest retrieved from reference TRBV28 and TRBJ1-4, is DVKVTQSSRYLVKRTGEKVFLECVQDMDHENMFWYRQDPGLGLRLIYFSYDVKMKEKGDIPEGYSVSREKKERFSLILESASTNQTSMYLCASSFVNPSEKLFFGSGTQLSVL.

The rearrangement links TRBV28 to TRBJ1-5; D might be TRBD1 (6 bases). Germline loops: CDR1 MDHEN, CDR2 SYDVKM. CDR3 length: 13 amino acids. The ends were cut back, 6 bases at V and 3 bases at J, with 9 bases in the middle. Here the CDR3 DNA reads TGTGCCAGCAGAGGACAGATCAATCAGCCCCAGCATTTT. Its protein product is CASRGQINQPQHF.

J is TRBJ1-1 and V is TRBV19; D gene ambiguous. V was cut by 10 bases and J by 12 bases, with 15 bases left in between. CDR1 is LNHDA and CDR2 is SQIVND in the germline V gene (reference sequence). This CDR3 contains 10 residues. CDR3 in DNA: TGTGCCACCATAGAGAAGGGAACTTTCTTT. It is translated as CATIEKGTFF. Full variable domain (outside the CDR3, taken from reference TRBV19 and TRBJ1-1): DGGITQSPKYLFRKEGQNVTLSCEQNLNHDAMYWYRQDPGQGLRLIYYSQIVNDFQKGDIAEGYSVSREKKESFPLTVTSAQKNPTAFYLCATIEKGTFFGQGTRLTVV.

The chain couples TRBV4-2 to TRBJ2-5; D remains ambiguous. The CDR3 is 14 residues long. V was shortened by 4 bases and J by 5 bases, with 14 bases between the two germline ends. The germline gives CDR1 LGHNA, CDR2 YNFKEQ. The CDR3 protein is CASSPPGPGETQYF. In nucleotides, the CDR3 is TGTGCCAGCAGCCCTCCCGGCCCCGGGGAGACCCAGTACTTC.

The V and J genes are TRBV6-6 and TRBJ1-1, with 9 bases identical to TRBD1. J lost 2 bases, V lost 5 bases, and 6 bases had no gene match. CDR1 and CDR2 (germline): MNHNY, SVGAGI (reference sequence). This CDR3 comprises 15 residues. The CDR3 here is CASSRPGQGNTEAFF. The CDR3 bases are TGTGCCAGCAGTAGACCGGGACAGGGCAACACTGAAGCTTTCTTT.

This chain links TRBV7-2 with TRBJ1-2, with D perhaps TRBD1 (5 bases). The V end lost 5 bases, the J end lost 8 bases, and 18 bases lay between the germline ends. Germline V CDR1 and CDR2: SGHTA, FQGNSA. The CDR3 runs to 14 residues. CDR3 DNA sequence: TGTGCCAGCAGCCCCAGTGCAGGGTATCAGGGCTACACCTTC. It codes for CASSPSAGYQGYTF.

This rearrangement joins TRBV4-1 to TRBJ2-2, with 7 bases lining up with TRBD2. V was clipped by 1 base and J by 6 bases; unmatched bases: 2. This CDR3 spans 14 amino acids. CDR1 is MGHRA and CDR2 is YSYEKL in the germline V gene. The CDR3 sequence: CASSQVAGAGELFF. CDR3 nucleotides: TGCGCCAGCAGCCAAGTTGCGGGGGCCGGGGAGCTGTTTTTT.

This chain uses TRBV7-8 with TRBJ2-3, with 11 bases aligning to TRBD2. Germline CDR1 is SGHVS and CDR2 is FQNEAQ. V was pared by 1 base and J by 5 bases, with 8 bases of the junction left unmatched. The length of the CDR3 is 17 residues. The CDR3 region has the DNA TGTGCCAGCAGCTTAGTTAGACTAGCGGGATCATTAGATACGCAGTATTTT. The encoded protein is CASSLVRLAGSLDTQYF.

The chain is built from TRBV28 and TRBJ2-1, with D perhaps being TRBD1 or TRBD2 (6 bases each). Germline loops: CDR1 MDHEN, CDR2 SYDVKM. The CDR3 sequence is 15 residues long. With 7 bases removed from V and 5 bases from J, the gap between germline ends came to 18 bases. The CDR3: CASIMGLPGDNEQFF. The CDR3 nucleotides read TGTGCCAGCATCATGGGACTCCCAGGGGACAATGAGCAGTTCTTC.

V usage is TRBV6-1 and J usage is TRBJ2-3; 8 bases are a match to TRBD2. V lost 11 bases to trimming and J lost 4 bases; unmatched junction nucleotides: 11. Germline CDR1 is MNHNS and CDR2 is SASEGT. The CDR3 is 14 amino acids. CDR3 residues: CAAQDSGGADTQYF. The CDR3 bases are TGTGCCGCCCAAGACAGCGGGGGCGCAGATACGCAGTATTTT.

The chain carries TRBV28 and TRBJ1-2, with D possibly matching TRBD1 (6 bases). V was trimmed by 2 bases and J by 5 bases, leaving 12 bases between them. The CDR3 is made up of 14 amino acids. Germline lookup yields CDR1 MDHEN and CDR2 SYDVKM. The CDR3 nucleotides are TGTGCCAGCAGTTTAAGCAGGGGAGTATATGGCTACACCTTC. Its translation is CASSLSRGVYGYTF.

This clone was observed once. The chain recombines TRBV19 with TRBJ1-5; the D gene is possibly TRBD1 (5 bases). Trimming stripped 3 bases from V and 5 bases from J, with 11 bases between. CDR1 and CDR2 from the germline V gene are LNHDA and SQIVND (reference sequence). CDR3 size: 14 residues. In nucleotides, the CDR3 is TGTGCCAGTAGTATGGTTCGGGACGATCAGCCCCAGCATTTT. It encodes CASSMVRDDQPQHF.

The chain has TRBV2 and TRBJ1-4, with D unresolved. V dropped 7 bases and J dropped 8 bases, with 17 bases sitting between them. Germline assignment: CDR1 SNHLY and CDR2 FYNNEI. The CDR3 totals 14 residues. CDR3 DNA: TGTGCCAGCAATCTTGAGGTGGTGGGCGAAAAACTGTTTTTT. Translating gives CASNLEVVGEKLFF.

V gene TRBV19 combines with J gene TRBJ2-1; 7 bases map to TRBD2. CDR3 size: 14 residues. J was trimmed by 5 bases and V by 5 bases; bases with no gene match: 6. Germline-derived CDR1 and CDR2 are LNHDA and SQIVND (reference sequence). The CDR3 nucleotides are TGTGCCAGTAGTTTGAGCGGGACCCACAATGAGCAGTTCTTC. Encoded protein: CASSLSGTHNEQFF.

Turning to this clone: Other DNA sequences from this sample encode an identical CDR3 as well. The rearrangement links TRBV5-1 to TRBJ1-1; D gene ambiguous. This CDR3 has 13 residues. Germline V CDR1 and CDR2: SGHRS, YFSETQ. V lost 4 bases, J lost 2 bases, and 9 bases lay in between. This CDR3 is CASSRTGNTEAFF. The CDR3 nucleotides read TGCGCCAGCAGCCGGACGGGCAACACTGAAGCTTTCTTT.

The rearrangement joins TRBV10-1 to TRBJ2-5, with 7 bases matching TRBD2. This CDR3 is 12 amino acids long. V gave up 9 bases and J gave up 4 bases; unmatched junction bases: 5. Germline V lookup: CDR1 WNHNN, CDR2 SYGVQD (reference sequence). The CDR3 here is CARFGLGETQYF. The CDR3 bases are TGCGCCAGGTTCGGACTAGGAGAGACCCAGTACTTC.